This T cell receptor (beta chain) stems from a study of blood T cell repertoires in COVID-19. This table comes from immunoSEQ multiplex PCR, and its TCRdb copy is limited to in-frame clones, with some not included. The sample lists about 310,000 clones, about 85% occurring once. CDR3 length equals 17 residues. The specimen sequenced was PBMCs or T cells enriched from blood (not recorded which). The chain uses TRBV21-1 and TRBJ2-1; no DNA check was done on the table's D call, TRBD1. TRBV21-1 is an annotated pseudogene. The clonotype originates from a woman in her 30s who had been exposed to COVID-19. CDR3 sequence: CASSKVFRDRGICEQFF. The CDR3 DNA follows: TGTGCCAGCAGCAAAGTCTTTCGGGACAGGGGCATTTGTGAGCAGTTCTTC.